A selection of T cell receptor beta chains follows, all from one sample in a study of early T cells in non-severe SARS-CoV-2 infection. TCRdb passed the 5' RACE reads through MiXCR, listing each CDR3 protein once. The sample holds more than 15,000 distinct CDR3 sequences, under 7% seen once. This material consisted of whole blood, taken at baseline. These receptor sequences come from an adult who was a healthcare worker with PCR-confirmed SARS-CoV-2 infection or an uninfected control (not recorded which). CDR3s include the opening cysteine and the closing phenylalanine or tryptophan. The D gene is left open where the match is weak. Some rows mark clone size as missing; the rest say once, few, many or name a class of expanded clone.

CDR3 DNA,CDR3 protein,clone size,D gene,V gene,J gene
TGTGCCGCCTCGGAAGGAGAGACCCAGTACTTC,CAASEGETQYF,few,-,TRBV10-3,TRBJ2-5
TGCGCCAGCAGCCCACTACAGGGACGGGAGACCCAGTACTTC,CASSPLQGRETQYF,many,-,TRBV5-1,TRBJ2-5
TGTGCCAGCAGCTTGGTAGGGGGTCTGAATGGCTACACCTTC,CASSLVGGLNGYTF,few,-,TRBV5-4,TRBJ1-2
TGTGCCAGCAGCTTTAATCTCAGAACTGAAGCTTTCTTT,CASSFNLRTEAFF,-,-,TRBV11-2,TRBJ1-1
TGTGCCAGCAGCTTGGCCGGGCAGTATGAAAAACTGTTTTTT,CASSLAGQYEKLFF,many,-,TRBV5-4,TRBJ1-4
TGCGCCAGCAGCCAGCAGGGGAGAGAATTAGAGACCCAGTACTTC,CASSQQGRELETQYF,few,-,TRBV4-3,TRBJ2-5
TGCGCCAGCGGGGATGAGAGGGGGTCGCGCACAGATACGCAGTATTTT,CASGDERGSRTDTQYF,many,-,TRBV5-1,TRBJ2-3
TGTGCCAGCAGCCAAGCTCGTCATAGGGGGATTGCCCTCCACTTT,CASSQARHRGIALHF,many,-,TRBV14,TRBJ1-6
TGTGCCAGCACCCTACCCTCCGAACCCCAGTTCTTC,CASTLPSEPQFF,many,-,TRBV28,TRBJ2-1
TGTGCTAGTGGCCTACGGAGCACAGATACGCAGTATTTT,CASGLRSTDTQYF,many,-,TRBV12-5,TRBJ2-3
TGCAGTGCTAGAGGCCCGGGACTAGCGGGGCCCACAGATACGCAGTATTTT,CSARGPGLAGPTDTQYF,many,TRBD2,TRBV20-1,TRBJ2-3
TGTGCCAGCAGTCCCCCCAGGACATCCCCTGAGCAGTTCTTC,CASSPPRTSPEQFF,-,-,TRBV7-9,TRBJ2-1
TGTGCCAGCAGCCGACAGGGGGCAGATACGCAGTATTTT,CASSRQGADTQYF,-,TRBD1,TRBV5-6,TRBJ2-3
TGTGCCAGCAGCCAAAGACGAAGGTCTAGCGGTACAGATACGCAGTATTTT,CASSQRRRSSGTDTQYF,many,TRBD2,TRBV3-1,TRBJ2-3
TGTGCCAGTAGCTCTAGCGGTAGCTCCTACAATGAGCAGTTCTTC,CASSSSGSSYNEQFF,many,TRBD2,TRBV19,TRBJ2-1
TGTGCCAGCAAATCGGGGTCAGATACGCAGTATTTT,CASKSGSDTQYF,few,-,TRBV6-6,TRBJ2-3
TGTGCCAGCAGCGTTGACAGTACCTATGGCTACACCTTC,CASSVDSTYGYTF,many,-,TRBV9,TRBJ1-2
TGTGCCAGCAGCTCCGACAGGGTAGGGTCGGAGACCCAGTACTTC,CASSSDRVGSETQYF,medium-sized,TRBD1,TRBV7-6,TRBJ2-5
TGTGCCAGTAGTACGGGACAGCAACGTGAAGCTTTCTTT,CASSTGQQREAFF,many,TRBD1,TRBV19,TRBJ1-1
TGTGCCAGCAGCTTCGGGACAGGGACCGAAGCTTTCTTT,CASSFGTGTEAFF,many,TRBD1,TRBV5-5,TRBJ1-1
TGCAGTGCTATCAGGACAGGCTCCTACGAGCAGTACTTC,CSAIRTGSYEQYF,medium-sized,TRBD1,TRBV20-1,TRBJ2-7
TGCGCCAGCAGCTTGGCCGGACAGAACACCGGGGAGCTGTTTTTT,CASSLAGQNTGELFF,many,-,TRBV5-1,TRBJ2-2
TGTGCCAGCAGTGTGGGGGGGGACACTGAAGCTTTCTTT,CASSVGGDTEAFF,many,-,TRBV11-3,TRBJ1-1
TGTGCCAGCAGTTACCCTGGGGCCAACGTCCTGACTTTC,CASSYPGANVLTF,many,-,TRBV6-5,TRBJ2-6
TGTGCCAGCAGCCCATTCGGCGGACAGGCCGTAGCTTTCTTT,CASSPFGGQAVAFF,medium-sized,TRBD1,TRBV7-2,TRBJ1-1
TGTGCCAGCATTCCACATGGCGGGGGGAGATACAATGAGCAGTTCTTC,CASIPHGGGRYNEQFF,-,TRBD2,TRBV6-5,TRBJ2-1
TGTGCCAGCAGCTTAAGCCAGCGGGGGGAATGGAGCTCCTACAATGAGCAGTTCTTC,CASSLSQRGEWSSYNEQFF,few,TRBD2,TRBV11-2,TRBJ2-1
TGTGCCAGCAGCTTACCCAGCAGGAATGAGCAGTTCTTC,CASSLPSRNEQFF,-,-,TRBV7-2,TRBJ2-1
TGTGCCAGCAGCGACGGGAGGGCAGGGGGCTTCATGAACACTGAAGCTTTCTTT,CASSDGRAGGFMNTEAFF,many,TRBD1,TRBV5-4,TRBJ1-1
TGTGCCAGCAAAGGTATAGCGGGGGAAACCTACAATGAGCAGTTCTTC,CASKGIAGETYNEQFF,medium-sized,TRBD2,TRBV5-5,TRBJ2-1
TGTGCCAGCAGCTTAGCTCCGGGAGCCATGAACACTGAAGCTTTCTTT,CASSLAPGAMNTEAFF,medium-sized,-,TRBV7-2,TRBJ1-1
TGTGCCAGCAGCTTAGAGAACCGACATAACGAGCAGTACTTC,CASSLENRHNEQYF,many,-,TRBV11-2,TRBJ2-7
TGTGCCTGGAAGAAGCTCGCGAACACCGGGGAGCTGTTTTTT,CAWKKLANTGELFF,many,-,TRBV30,TRBJ2-2
TGTGCCACCTCAGTAAACTATGAGCAGTTCTTC,CATSVNYEQFF,many,-,TRBV12-3/TRBV12-4,TRBJ2-1
TGTGCCAGCAGCCCCGGGACTAGCACCTACAATGAGCAGTTCTTC,CASSPGTSTYNEQFF,many,TRBD2,TRBV2,TRBJ2-1
TGCAGTGCTAGCGAGGGGGCTAGCGGGGCCTACGAGCAGTACTTC,CSASEGASGAYEQYF,many,TRBD2,TRBV20-1,TRBJ2-7
TGCGCCAGCAGCTTGGTTCTGGACAGGGTCCACGAGCAGTACTTC,CASSLVLDRVHEQYF,many,TRBD1,TRBV5-1,TRBJ2-7
TGTGCCTGGAGGACCAGGGGGGAAGCTGGCTACACCTTC,CAWRTRGEAGYTF,medium-sized,TRBD1,TRBV30,TRBJ1-2
TGTGCCAGCAGTTTAGGAGGGAGGACAGGGGCGGACGAGACCCAGTACTTC,CASSLGGRTGADETQYF,many,TRBD1,TRBV12-3/TRBV12-4,TRBJ2-5
TGTGCCAGCAGCTTCCAAGGGGCCAAAAACATTCAGTACTTC,CASSFQGAKNIQYF,many,-,TRBV5-4,TRBJ2-4
TGTGCCAGCAGTCCCTCGAGAGCTGGGGCCAACGTCCTGACTTTC,CASSPSRAGANVLTF,many,-,TRBV27,TRBJ2-6
TGCAGTGCTGTCGGACTGGCTGGGGATACGCAGTATTTT,CSAVGLAGDTQYF,few,-,TRBV20-1,TRBJ2-3
TGCAGCGTTCGGGGGACAGGAAACTCTGGGGCCAACGTCCTGACTTTC,CSVRGTGNSGANVLTF,many,TRBD1,TRBV29-1,TRBJ2-6
TGTGCCAGCAGCTTCGACAGCTCTGAAAACACCATATATTTT,CASSFDSSENTIYF,many,-,TRBV7-2,TRBJ1-3
TGTGCCAGTACGTTATGGGGTGCCAACACTGAAGCTTTCTTT,CASTLWGANTEAFF,many,-,TRBV19,TRBJ1-1
TGTGCCAGCAGCCAGGGGCCAGCAGAGAACACTGAAGCTTTCTTT,CASSQGPAENTEAFF,-,-,TRBV3-1,TRBJ1-1
TGTGCCAGCAGCCAAGGTCTGGCCTACGAGCAGTACTTC,CASSQGLAYEQYF,few,-,TRBV11-2,TRBJ2-7
TGCAGCGTTGAGGACGGATCCAACGTCCTGACTTTC,CSVEDGSNVLTF,medium-sized,-,TRBV29-1,TRBJ2-6
TGTGCCAGCAGCTTAGCAGGGGTAGACGAAAAACTGTTTTTT,CASSLAGVDEKLFF,many,-,TRBV7-9,TRBJ1-4
TGCGCCAGCAGCTTGGCCCAGACTGGCTACACCTTC,CASSLAQTGYTF,many,-,TRBV5-1,TRBJ1-2
TGTGCCAGCAGCCAAAGCGGTCGCTCCTACAATGAGCAGTTCTTC,CASSQSGRSYNEQFF,few,-,TRBV11-2,TRBJ2-1
TGTGCCAGCAGCTTATGGGAGAACACTGAAGCTTTCTTT,CASSLWENTEAFF,many,-,TRBV7-2,TRBJ1-1
TGTGCCACCAGCAGCCCCAGTGCAACTAATGAAAAACTGTTTTTT,CATSSPSATNEKLFF,-,-,TRBV15,TRBJ1-4
TGTGCCAGCAGCCTCCCGACAGGAACCAACACTGAAGCTTTCTTT,CASSLPTGTNTEAFF,many,-,TRBV9,TRBJ1-1
TGTGCCAGCAGCTTACAGGGGGCCCTCCAAGAGACCCAGTACTTC,CASSLQGALQETQYF,many,TRBD1,TRBV7-8,TRBJ2-5
TGCGCCAGCAGCTTCAACAGACTCGCAACTAATGAAAAACTGTTTTTT,CASSFNRLATNEKLFF,few,-,TRBV5-1,TRBJ1-4
TGCAGTGCTGGGGTACCCCAGGGAAGCTCCTACGAGCAGTACTTC,CSAGVPQGSSYEQYF,many,-,TRBV20-1,TRBJ2-7